This TCR beta chain comes out of a study of OX40 agonist ivuxolimab in advanced cancers. Clones were sequenced by immunoSEQ multiplex PCR, and TCRdb holds only the in-frame ones, with some missing. The sample lists approximately 72,000 clones; around 80% were seen once. The germline V and J ends were trimmed by 0 bases and 0 bases, with 10 bases remaining between them. Germline V lookup: CDR1 SGDLS, CDR2 YYNGEE. The CDR3 consists of 15 residues. The origin of this receptor is an adult with an advanced solid tumor such as melanoma, head and neck, liver or kidney cancer. The sequenced sample was CD4+ or CD8+ T cells sorted from blood, obtained in a trial of the OX40 agonist ivuxolimab. This chain uses TRBV9 with TRBJ2-7; possibly TRBD1 or TRBD2 for D (5 bases each). The CDR3 DNA reads TGTGCCAGCAGCGTAGGGGGACCGAGCTCCTACGAGCAGTACTTC. This sequence encodes CASSVGGPSSYEQYF.